The subject of this entry is one TCR beta chain. Its specificity is not known. The sample originates from a study of B cell selection in AIRE deficiency. Study outcomes and limitations: Only TCRbeta was sequenced; around 39% of shared healthy Treg sequences appeared in Tconv.

V was shortened by 6 bases and J by 6 bases, with 12 bases between the two germline ends. Germline V lookup: CDR1 SGDLS, CDR2 YYNGEE. The CDR3 is 12 residues long. In the study's own analysis: Treg pools: around 56,000 distinct patient, approximately 90,000 donor TCRbeta sequences. TCRdb's table, derived via immunoSEQ multiplex PCR, lists solely in-frame clones and lacks some. The V and J calls and clone size come from that table; D and trimming were worked out from the DNA. The table shows roughly 17,000 clones, with 85% to 95% occurring only once. Regulatory T cells were sorted as CD4+CD25hiCD127low/negative.

Specimen: CD4+CD25+ Tregs sorted from PBMCs. This sequence originates from a human donor in good health. V gene TRBV9 combines with J gene TRBJ1-2, with D unresolved. The CDR3 sequence: CASNEGTHGYTF. The CDR3 DNA reads as TGTGCCAGCAACGAGGGTACTCATGGCTACACCTTC. Filled out from reference TRBV9 and TRBJ1-2, the complete variable domain reads DSGVTQTPKHLITATGQRVTLRCSPRSGDLSVYWYQQSLDQGLQFLIQYYNGEERAKGNILERFSAQQFPDLHSELNLSSLELGDSALYFCASNEGTHGYTFGSGTRLTVV.